What follows is one T cell receptor beta chain and its context. The record originates from a study of blood T cell repertoires in COVID-19. The wider study: Both acute and convalescent COVID-19 samples were obtained from the United States, Italy and Spain.

The V and J ends lost 2 bases and 6 bases respectively, with 16 bases between them. Per the germline V gene, CDR1 is GTSNPN and CDR2 is SVGIG (reference sequence). This CDR3 comprises 14 residues. Produced via immunoSEQ multiplex PCR; TCRdb's table is partial and in-frame only. The sample has approximately 200,000 clones; about 86% are singletons. What was sequenced was PBMCs or T cells enriched from blood (not recorded which). This sequence originates from a man aged 40-49 years who had recovered from COVID-19. The V gene is TRBV30, the J gene TRBJ1-2; maybe TRBD1 (5 bases). This CDR3 reads CAWSPSTRGNGYTF. CDR3 nucleotide sequence: TGTGCCTGGAGTCCTTCGACGCGGGGGAATGGCTACACCTTC.